These 30 T cell receptor beta chains share one sample of origin, sequenced in a study of blood T cell repertoires in COVID-19. Sequencing was performed with immunoSEQ multiplex PCR; in TCRdb, only in-frame clones are kept and a portion is missing. This sample yields around 250,000 clones, of which 82% are seen a single time; about 3% belongs to the top ten. Sequences were obtained from peripheral blood. The source is a woman younger than 35 with acute or convalescent COVID-19.

DNA for the CDR3: TGTGCCAGCAGTTTATTCCGAGGTAGCGGGAGTTTCTACAATGAGCAGTTCTTC. This encodes CASSLFRGSGSFYNEQFF. This rearrangement joins TRBV28 to TRBJ2-1, with 9 bases identical to TRBD2. The CDR3 loop spans 18 amino acids. Germline V gene lookup returns CDR1 MDHEN and CDR2 SYDVKM. Germline trimming cut 1 base from V and 3 bases from J; bases unmatched to any gene: 10. Looking up the rest from reference TRBV28 and TRBJ2-1 gives the full variable domain: DVKVTQSSRYLVKRTGEKVFLECVQDMDHENMFWYRQDPGLGLRLIYFSYDVKMKEKGDIPEGYSVSREKKERFSLILESASTNQTSMYLCASSLFRGSGSFYNEQFFGPGTRLTVL.

This clone has only a few counts. The chain is built from TRBV7-2 and TRBJ2-3; perhaps TRBD1 as D (6 bases). The germline V gene has CDR1 SGHTA and CDR2 FQGNSA. Deletions cut 4 bases from V and 5 bases from J, with 25 bases between. This CDR3 contains 18 residues. CDR3 bases: TGTGCCAGCAGCTCACCACTGAGGGGGAATAGTTGGGGAGATACGCAGTATTTT. It codes for CASSSPLRGNSWGDTQYF. Full variable domain (missing parts from reference TRBV7-2 and TRBJ2-3): GAGVSQSPSNKVTEKGKDVELRCDPISGHTALYWYRQSLGQGLEFLIYFQGNSAPDKSGLPSDRFSAERTGGSVSTLTIQRTQQEDSAVYLCASSSPLRGNSWGDTQYFGPGTRLTVL.

This rearrangement joins TRBV5-1 to TRBJ2-1, with TRBD2 matching over 14 bases. Trimming at V came to 3 bases and at J to 2 bases, leaving 4 bases not matched to a gene. Germline CDR1 and CDR2: SGHRS and YFSETQ. This CDR3 comprises 17 residues. The CDR3 protein is CASSSGLAGGPYNEQFF. CDR3 DNA: TGCGCCAGCAGCTCCGGACTAGCGGGAGGCCCCTACAATGAGCAGTTCTTC. The entire variable domain, with the rest obtained from reference TRBV5-1 and TRBJ2-1, is as follows: KAGVTQTPRYLIKTRGQQVTLSCSPISGHRSVSWYQQTPGQGLQFLFEYFSETQRNKGNFPGRFSGRQFSNSRSEMNVSTLELGDSALYLCASSSGLAGGPYNEQFFGPGTRLTVL.

The genes are TRBV27 and TRBJ1-4, with TRBD1 matching 9 bases. The CDR3 loop spans 17 amino acids. Trimming took 4 bases from V and 4 from J; bases not matched to a gene: 10. Germline V gives CDR1 MNHEY, CDR2 SMNVEV (reference sequence). CDR3: CASSYLWGDRDNEKLFF. CDR3 coding DNA: TGTGCCAGCAGTTACCTATGGGGGGACAGGGATAATGAAAAACTGTTTTTT.

The chain couples TRBV20-1 to TRBJ1-1, with 7 bases fitting TRBD1. Germline values: CDR1 DFQATT, CDR2 SNEGSKA (reference sequence). J was trimmed by 8 bases and V by 2 bases; bases with no gene match: 2. The CDR3 is made up of 11 amino acids. The CDR3 reads CSARTTGEAFF. As DNA, the CDR3 is TGCAGTGCTAGAACGACAGGGGAAGCTTTCTTT.

This chain connects TRBV23-1 to TRBJ1-6; 8 bases map to TRBD1. TRBV23-1 belongs to the ORF category, with a function that is uncertain. Trimming at V came to 4 bases and at J to 6 bases, leaving 8 bases not matched to a gene. The CDR3 loop spans 16 amino acids. As DNA, the CDR3 is TGCGCCAGCAGTCGAACGGAGGACAGGGTTAATTCACCCCTCCACTTT. Its protein product is CASSRTEDRVNSPLHF.

This clone was detected only a few times. The J gene is TRBJ1-5, the V gene TRBV10-3; 7 bases map to TRBD1. The CDR3 runs to 17 residues. J gave up 4 bases and V 0 bases, and 9 bases lay outside the gene matches. The germline gives CDR1 ENHRY, CDR2 SYGVKD. As DNA, the CDR3 is TGTGCCATCAGTGAGTCGATGTCGGGACAGTCTAATCAGCCCCAGCATTTT. It codes for CAISESMSGQSNQPQHF.

V and J are TRBV2 and TRBJ2-3; D possibly corresponds to TRBD2 (5 bases). The CDR3 spans 13 residues. Germline V gene lookup returns CDR1 SNHLY and CDR2 FYNNEI. V was trimmed by 9 bases and J by 0 bases, leaving 10 bases between them. As DNA, the CDR3 is TGTGCCAGTCGAGGGATCAGCACAGATACGCAGTATTTT. Protein: CASRGISTDTQYF.

The genes are TRBV6-6 and TRBJ1-3, with a possible D match to TRBD1 (6 bases). V gave up 6 bases and J gave up 0 bases, with 9 bases separating them. This CDR3 region has 14 residues. Germline CDR1 is MNHNY and CDR2 is SVGAGI (reference sequence). The CDR3 sequence is CASRRDNSGNTIYF. The CDR3 DNA follows: TGTGCCAGCAGACGGGACAACTCTGGAAACACCATATATTTT.

The rearrangement links TRBV7-9 to TRBJ2-7; 10 bases are shared with TRBD1. The trim removed 7 bases at V and 4 bases at J, leaving 13 bases unmatched. Germline V gene lookup returns CDR1 SEHNR and CDR2 FQNEAQ (reference sequence). This CDR3 has 16 amino acids. CDR3 region: CASTPGSGTGVYEQYF. CDR3 DNA: TGTGCCAGCACCCCCGGTTCTGGGACAGGGGTATACGAGCAGTACTTC. Full variable domain (outside the CDR3, taken from reference TRBV7-9 and TRBJ2-7): DTGVSQNPRHKITKRGQNVTFRCDPISEHNRLYWYRQTLGQGPEFLTYFQNEAQLEKSRLLSDRFSAERPKGSFSTLEIQRTEQGDSAMYLCASTPGSGTGVYEQYFGPGTRLTVT.

The chain combines TRBV2 with TRBJ2-1; D possibly corresponds to TRBD2 (5 bases). This CDR3 comprises 14 residues. V gave up 8 bases and J gave up 5 bases, with 16 bases separating them. Germline CDR1 SNHLY, CDR2 FYNNEI. CDR3 sequence: CASLSGILNNEQFF. CDR3 bases: TGTGCCAGCCTAAGCGGAATCCTCAACAATGAGCAGTTCTTC.

The rearrangement joins TRBV28 to TRBJ2-1; 7 bases are shared with TRBD1. CDR1 MDHEN and CDR2 SYDVKM come from the germline V gene. With V trimmed by 6 bases and J by 2 bases, 10 bases remained unmatched. This CDR3 has 16 amino acids. The CDR3 protein is CASSSETGVTYNEQFF. The CDR3 DNA reads as TGTGCCAGCAGCTCTGAAACAGGGGTTACCTACAATGAGCAGTTCTTC.

This chain uses TRBV6-2 or TRBV6-3 with TRBJ2-7; no definite D call. The length of the CDR3 is 14 residues. CDR1 and CDR2 from the germline V gene are MNHEY and SVGEGT. V lost 4 bases and J lost 3, with 13 bases in between. The CDR3 region has the DNA TGTGCCAGCAGTTCCCCACTGACACTCTACGAGCAGTACTTC. Its protein product is CASSSPLTLYEQYF.

The J gene is TRBJ1-4, the V gene TRBV30; 8 bases are shared with TRBD1. Trimming took 1 base from V and 8 from J; bases not matched to a gene: 6. Germline V lookup: CDR1 GTSNPN, CDR2 SVGIG (reference sequence). This CDR3 contains 14 residues. Here the CDR3 reads CAWSGQGTGEKLFF. CDR3 nucleotide sequence: TGTGCCTGGAGTGGACAGGGGACAGGAGAAAAACTGTTTTTT.

The CDR3, as DNA: TGTGCCAGCAGCGTAGGGGGACAGGACACTGAAGCTTTCTTT. As protein: CASSVGGQDTEAFF. The rearrangement uses TRBV9 and TRBJ1-1; 8 positions match TRBD1. V shed 0 bases, J shed 3 bases, and the junction held 1 base outside the gene matches. Germline V gene lookup returns CDR1 SGDLS and CDR2 YYNGEE. This CDR3 region has 14 residues.

This clone has just one count. V and J are TRBV27 and TRBJ2-2, with D perhaps matching TRBD2 (6 bases). Per germline, CDR1 MNHEY and CDR2 SMNVEV (reference sequence). CDR3 size: 17 residues. Between the trimmed V and J ends, which lost 4 bases and 5 bases, there was a span of 20 bases. The CDR3 loop reads CASSSPGLGLGTGELFF. The DNA of the CDR3 is TGTGCCAGCAGTTCCCCGGGACTGGGCCTGGGTACCGGGGAGCTGTTTTTT.

V gene TRBV19 combines with J gene TRBJ2-1; the match to TRBD2 covers 7 bases. CDR1 and CDR2 (germline): LNHDA, SQIVND (reference sequence). With 3 bases clipped from V and 6 bases from J, the junction kept 8 bases outside the gene matches. CDR3 length: 15 amino acids. CDR3: CASSMAGVPVNEQFF. The CDR3 coding sequence is TGTGCCAGTAGTATGGCGGGGGTTCCGGTCAATGAGCAGTTCTTC.

This chain connects TRBV5-1 to TRBJ2-7, with 7 bases lining up with TRBD1. Per germline, CDR1 SGHRS and CDR2 YFSETQ. The CDR3 runs 16 residues. The V segment lost 2 bases and the J segment 2 bases; nucleotides outside the gene matches: 10. As DNA, the CDR3 is TGCGCCAGCAGCTTAGGACAGGCCCCCTTTACCTACGAGCAGTACTTC. Its protein is CASSLGQAPFTYEQYF.

This chain joins TRBV27 and TRBJ2-1; unclear D gene. V was shortened by 5 bases and J by 0 bases, with 14 bases between the two germline ends. The CDR3 runs 16 residues. Germline V gene sequence: CDR1 MNHEY, CDR2 SMNVEV (reference sequence). Here the CDR3 DNA reads TGTGCCAGCAGTCCCCCATCACCCAGCTCCTACAATGAGCAGTTCTTC. Residues: CASSPPSPSSYNEQFF.

This chain links TRBV15 with TRBJ1-2; D gene uncertain. Germline CDR1 and CDR2: LNHNV and YYDKDF (reference sequence). With 1 base removed from V and 0 bases from J, the gap between germline ends came to 12 bases. The CDR3 consists of 16 residues. Here the CDR3 reads CATSRAGRGANYGYTF. The CDR3 coding sequence is TGTGCCACCAGCAGAGCCGGACGGGGAGCTAACTATGGCTACACCTTC.

This chain joins TRBV4-3 and TRBJ2-1, with a possible D match to TRBD1 (6 bases). This CDR3 has 20 amino acids. The germline gives CDR1 LGHNA, CDR2 YSLEER. Between the trimmed V and J ends, which lost 3 bases and 0 bases, there was a span of 24 bases. The CDR3 DNA is TGCGCCAGCAGCCAGGAGACGCCGGGACACCGGATTAGCTCCTACAATGAGCAGTTCTTC. It is translated as CASSQETPGHRISSYNEQFF.

The rearrangement joins TRBV4-3 to TRBJ1-4; D is perhaps TRBD1 (5 bases). Between the trimmed V and J ends, which lost 0 bases and 8 bases, there was a span of 13 bases. There are 15 residues in the CDR3. Per germline, CDR1 LGHNA and CDR2 YSLEER. CDR3: CASSQEGAGGEKLFF. The CDR3 region has the DNA TGCGCCAGCAGCCAAGAAGGGGCCGGAGGGGAAAAACTGTTTTTT.

This clone was found a few times. The rearrangement uses TRBV30 and TRBJ2-2, with 7 nucleotides matching TRBD2. CDR3 size: 13 residues. Germline CDR1 GTSNPN, CDR2 SVGIG (reference sequence). Trimming removed 8 bases from V and 2 bases from J; junction bases left unmatched: 5. CDR3 residues: CAQRDVNTGELFF. The CDR3 DNA reads TGTGCCCAGCGGGACGTAAACACCGGGGAGCTGTTTTTT. Full variable domain (missing parts from reference TRBV30 and TRBJ2-2): SQTIHQWPATLVQPVGSPLSLECTVEGTSNPNLYWYRQAAGRGLQLLFYSVGIGQISSEVPQNLSASRPQDRQFILSSKKLLLSDSGFYLCAQRDVNTGELFFGEGSRLTVL.

V is TRBV29-1 and J is TRBJ2-2, with a possible D match to TRBD1 (6 bases). CDR1 is SQVTM, CDR2 ANQGSEA, per germline. The CDR3 covers 13 residues. The V gene lost 4 bases and the J gene lost 7 bases, with 13 bases spanning the gap. For the CDR3, the DNA is TGCAGCGTTGGACGGACAGAGGGCGGGGAGCTGTTTTTT. It encodes CSVGRTEGGELFF.

The chain carries TRBV3-1 (or the pseudogene TRBV3-2) and TRBJ2-1; weak D call: TRBD2 (6 bases). Germline CDR1 LGHDT, CDR2 YNNKEL (reference sequence). Trimming left V 1 base short and J 6 bases short, with 13 bases between. The CDR3 consists of 15 residues. In DNA, the CDR3 is TGTGCCAGCAGCCAAGCCGTGGCGGGACCCAATGAGCAGTTCTTC. Its protein is CASSQAVAGPNEQFF.

This chain connects TRBV5-4 to TRBJ2-1; 9 positions agree with TRBD2. Germline CDR1 reads SGHNT; CDR2 reads YYREEE (reference sequence). The CDR3 length is 17 residues. The V gene end was trimmed by 3 bases and the J gene end by 0 bases; junction bases not matched to a gene: 7. CDR3 DNA sequence: TGTGCCAGCAGCTGGGGGACTAGCTATCCCTCCTACAATGAGCAGTTCTTC. Encoded protein: CASSWGTSYPSYNEQFF.

The rearrangement links TRBV15 to TRBJ1-1, with D uncertain. The CDR3 covers 13 residues. V was pared by 3 bases and J by 1 base, with 6 bases between. CDR1 is LNHNV and CDR2 is YYDKDF in the germline V gene (reference sequence). For the CDR3, the DNA is TGTGCCACCAGCAGTGACACGAACACTGAAGCTTTCTTT. Encoded protein: CATSSDTNTEAFF.

The chain couples TRBV12-5 to TRBJ2-1; 10 positions match TRBD2. Per the germline V gene, CDR1 is LGHNT and CDR2 is FRNRAP. The CDR3 is made up of 15 amino acids. V shed 5 bases, J shed 3 bases, and the junction held 4 bases outside the gene matches. For the CDR3, the DNA is TGTGCTAGTGGTCTTGGACTAGCGGACTACAATGAGCAGTTCTTC. Protein product: CASGLGLADYNEQFF.

This chain connects TRBV19 to TRBJ2-1; 9 bases line up with TRBD2. CDR1 and CDR2 from the germline V gene are LNHDA and SQIVND (reference sequence). Germline trimming cut 6 bases from V and 7 bases from J; bases unmatched to any gene: 7. The CDR3 consists of 14 residues. The CDR3 DNA reads as TGTGCCAGTAGGCCCTTGACTAGCGGTAATGAGCAGTTCTTC. Translated, it gives CASRPLTSGNEQFF.

The CDR3 sequence: CASSLSSGSVEQYF. The CDR3 bases are TGTGCCAGCAGTTTATCTAGCGGGAGTGTTGAGCAGTACTTC. V and J are TRBV27 and TRBJ2-7; 9 bases are a match to TRBD2. This CDR3 has 14 residues. The junction had 4 bases not matched to a gene; V was cut back by 0 bases and J by 7 bases. Germline CDR1 is MNHEY and CDR2 is SMNVEV (reference sequence).